What follows is one TCR beta chain and its context. Its antigen remains undetermined. Base qualities are not at hand, and no much larger clone is one base apart. Using the deep immunoSEQ assay, multiplex PCR amplified TCR CDR3 regions from genomic DNA. Extracted genomic DNA from each cell subset was spread evenly across all wells of several immunoSEQ 96-well plates, with each plate serving as a replicate. Each replicate PCR for sorted subsets received 200 ng genomic DNA, equal to 30,000 or so T cell genomes. Purified libraries were quantified with a Qubit 3.0 fluorometer, sized on a Bioanalyzer 2100, and re-quantified with the KAPA Library Quantification kit. A separate single-read 150-cycle Illumina NextSeq 550 flow cell was used to sequence each immunoSEQ 96-well plate. The authors' analysis ran thus. Because the immunoSEQ output held only junctional sequences and lacked quality scores, the filtering could not match the filtering applied to full-length reads. To assign V/J genes and CDR3, sequences were annotated against IMGT germline references using PyIR, a Python wrapper for IgBLAST v1.9. Any read was removed if the V/J assignment was weak (E-value above 1e-6), the CDR3 was missing, or the read contained stop codons, out-of-frame junctions, or ambiguous translated residues. V3J clonotypes were defined as sequences sharing the same inferred V gene, J gene, and CDR3 amino acid sequence. Percentage overlap between repertoires was calculated by dividing the number of shared unique clonotypes by the size of the smaller repertoire. Repertoire richness was assessed with RTK rarefaction, the Chao1 estimator, and Recon v2.1 estimates of unobserved clonotypes. OLGA was used to compute generation probabilities for all TCRbeta clonotypes that the gDNA method yielded from a handful of donors. As stored in TCRdb, this immuneACCESS dataset retains in-frame rearrangements with V and J assigned. A fraction of the clones does not appear; measured against another copy, unresolved V genes explain less than half of the discrepancy, and the remainder lacks a known reason. That table furnishes V, J and clone size, whereas the DNA furnished D and trimming. The sample has about 2 million clones on record, 95% of them singletons. Jointly, the top ten make up under 0.15% of the sample.

The entry originates in a study of shared clonotypes between healthy human individuals (dated by TCRdb to about 2020). About the study as a whole: The cohort included a few men and a couple of women between 18 and 49 years of age. For each donor, three plates each were used for CD4 naive and CD4 memory, two plates were used for CD8 naive, and one plate was used for CD8 memory. Blood TCR repertoires of 5 or 6 healthy adults were deeply sequenced to estimate repertoire size and the extent of clonotype sharing between individuals. To increase sequencing depth and limit assay-specific biases, TCR repertoire library preparation and sequencing were carried out by different laboratories using diverse techniques. Each donor's leukapheresis produced roughly between about 0.85 and 10 billion PBMCs.

The research as a whole found: Compared with non-shared clonotypes, the clonotypes found in all four sorted-subset donors had higher generation probabilities. Incomplete sequencing was indicated by rarefaction of sorted-subset datasets, despite the large sequencing depth. Estimated clonotype richness was generally larger for naive than for memory subsets. The small number of donors limited the genetic and exposure-history diversity represented. Sharing across a few donors was observed for approximately 5% of naive CD4, under 4% of naive CD8, 2% to 2.5% of memory CD4, and approximately 0.41% of memory CD8 clonotypes. Sampling was restricted to blood, and TCR repertoires in tissue are likely to differ from TCR repertoires in blood. Based on pairwise subsampling, the degree of clonotype sharing among donors was expected to be affected by sequencing depth.

Donors were healthy HIV-negative adults with no recently reported acute infections or vaccinations. Every donor was a Caucasian adult residing in Nashville, Tennessee, USA. CD4+ T cells were enriched by magnetic negative selection; naive cells were then positively selected on CD45RA, and the negative fraction formed the memory subset. Blood was collected by leukapheresis, and PBMCs were isolated by Ficoll-Histopaque density gradient centrifugation and then cryopreserved in liquid nitrogen vapor phase. Analytical flow cytometry was used to check the purity and quantity of every magnetically sorted T cell population. Each sorted fraction had its genomic DNA isolated and then quantified by UV absorbance on a Nanodrop 2000c. The sequence was obtained from a man aged 18 to 30 in good health. The sample consisted of naive CD4+ T cells sorted from blood. The cell subset or site label on this specimen signifies: CD45RA+ positively selected.

The bases are TGTGCCAGCACCCGAAGCGGGGCCGGCACAGATACGCAGTATTTT. Protein translation: CASTRSGAGTDTQYF. The rearranged chain carries TRBV6-5 and TRBJ2-3; 7 nucleotides in the junction match TRBD2. V has 7 bases trimmed and J has 1 base trimmed; junction bases matching no gene number 8. From the cysteine through the phenylalanine, the CDR3 covers 15 amino acids. Left in the record is the CDR3 DNA by itself, 45 bases read in frame from the first base. CDR1 is given as MNHEY and CDR2 as SVGAGI, both from the germline V gene.